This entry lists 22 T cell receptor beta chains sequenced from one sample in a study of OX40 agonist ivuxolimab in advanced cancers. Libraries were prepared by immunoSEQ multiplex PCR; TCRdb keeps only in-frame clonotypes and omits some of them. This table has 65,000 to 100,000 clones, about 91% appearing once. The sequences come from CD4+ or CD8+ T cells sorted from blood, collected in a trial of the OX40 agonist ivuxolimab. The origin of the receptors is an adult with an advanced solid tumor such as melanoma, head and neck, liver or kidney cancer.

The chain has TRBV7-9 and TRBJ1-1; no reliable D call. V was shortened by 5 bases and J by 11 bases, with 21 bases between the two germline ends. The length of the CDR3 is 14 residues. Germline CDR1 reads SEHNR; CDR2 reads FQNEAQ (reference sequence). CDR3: CASSRAVGSRSAFF. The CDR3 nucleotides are TGTGCCAGCAGCCGAGCCGTTGGATCTCGATCTGCTTTCTTT.

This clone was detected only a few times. This CDR3 reads CAWSGKTWGSQETQYF. The CDR3 DNA sequence: TGTGCCTGGAGTGGGAAGACATGGGGCTCCCAAGAGACCCAGTACTTC. This chain joins TRBV30 and TRBJ2-5; D might be TRBD1 (5 bases). The germline V gene encodes CDR1 GTSNPN and CDR2 SVGIG (reference sequence). V gave up 1 base and J gave up 1 base, with 16 bases separating them. The CDR3 runs 16 residues. Drawing the rest from reference TRBV30 and TRBJ2-5, the complete variable domain is SQTIHQWPATLVQPVGSPLSLECTVEGTSNPNLYWYRQAAGRGLQLLFYSVGIGQISSEVPQNLSASRPQDRQFILSSKKLLLSDSGFYLCAWSGKTWGSQETQYFGPGTRLLVL.

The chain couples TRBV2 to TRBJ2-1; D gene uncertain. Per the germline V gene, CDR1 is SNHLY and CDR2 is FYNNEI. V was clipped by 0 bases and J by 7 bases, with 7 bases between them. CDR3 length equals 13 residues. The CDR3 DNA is TGTGCCAGCAGTGAAGCGCGTCCTAATGAGCAGTTCTTC. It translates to CASSEARPNEQFF. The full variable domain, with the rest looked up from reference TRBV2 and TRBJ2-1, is EPEVTQTPSHQVTQMGQEVILRCVPISNHLYFYWYRQILGQKVEFLVSFYNNEISEKSEIFDDQFSVERPDGSNFTLKIRSTKLEDSAMYFCASSEARPNEQFFGPGTRLTVL.

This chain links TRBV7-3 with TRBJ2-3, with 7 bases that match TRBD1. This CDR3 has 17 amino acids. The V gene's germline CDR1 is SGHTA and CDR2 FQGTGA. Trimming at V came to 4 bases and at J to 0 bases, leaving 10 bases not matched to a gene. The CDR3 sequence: CASSSIWTGPSTDTQYF. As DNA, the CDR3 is TGTGCCAGCAGCTCAATTTGGACAGGCCCTAGCACAGATACGCAGTATTTT. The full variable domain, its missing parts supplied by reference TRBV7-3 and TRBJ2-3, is GAGVSQTPSNKVTEKGKYVELRCDPISGHTALYWYRQSLGQGPEFLIYFQGTGAADDSGLPNDRFFAVRPEGSVSTLKIQRTERGDSAVYLCASSSIWTGPSTDTQYFGPGTRLTVL.

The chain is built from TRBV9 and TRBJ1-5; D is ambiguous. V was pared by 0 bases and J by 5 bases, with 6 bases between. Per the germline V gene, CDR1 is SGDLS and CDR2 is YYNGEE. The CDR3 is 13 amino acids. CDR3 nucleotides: TGTGCCAGCAGCGTAGGGAGGGATCAGCCCCAGCATTTT. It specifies CASSVGRDQPQHF.

The CDR3 loop reads CAWTEGPNSPLHF. The CDR3 DNA sequence: TGTGCCTGGACGGAGGGGCCGAATTCACCCCTCCACTTT. The V gene is TRBV30, the J gene TRBJ1-6; TRBD1 might be the D (5 bases). Trimming took 4 bases from V and 7 from J, leaving 11 bases between them. The germline gives CDR1 GTSNPN, CDR2 SVGIG (reference sequence). This CDR3 has 13 amino acids.

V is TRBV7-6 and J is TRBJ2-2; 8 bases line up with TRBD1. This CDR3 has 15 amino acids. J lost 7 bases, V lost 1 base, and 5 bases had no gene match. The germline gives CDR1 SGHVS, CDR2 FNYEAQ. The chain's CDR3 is CASSLGTGKVGELFF. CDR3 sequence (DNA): TGTGCCAGCAGCTTAGGGACAGGGAAGGTCGGGGAGCTGTTTTTT.

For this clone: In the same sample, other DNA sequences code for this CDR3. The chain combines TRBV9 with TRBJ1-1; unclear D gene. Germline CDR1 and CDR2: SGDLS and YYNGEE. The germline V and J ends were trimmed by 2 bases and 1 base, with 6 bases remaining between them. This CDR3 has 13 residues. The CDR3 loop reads CASSVTGNTEAFF. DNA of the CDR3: TGTGCCAGCAGCGTGACGGGGAACACTGAAGCTTTCTTT.

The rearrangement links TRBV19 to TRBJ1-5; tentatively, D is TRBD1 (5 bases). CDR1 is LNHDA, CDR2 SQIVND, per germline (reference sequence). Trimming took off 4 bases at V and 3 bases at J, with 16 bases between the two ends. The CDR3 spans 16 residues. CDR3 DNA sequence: TGTGCCAGTAGTACTCTGACAGTCCTCCTCAATCAGCCCCAGCATTTT. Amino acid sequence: CASSTLTVLLNQPQHF.

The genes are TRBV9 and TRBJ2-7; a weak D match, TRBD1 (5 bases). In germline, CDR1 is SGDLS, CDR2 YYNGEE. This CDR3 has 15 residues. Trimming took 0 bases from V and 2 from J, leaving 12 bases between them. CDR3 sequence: CASSVGSGITYEQYF. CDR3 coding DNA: TGTGCCAGCAGCGTAGGCTCAGGGATCACCTACGAGCAGTACTTC. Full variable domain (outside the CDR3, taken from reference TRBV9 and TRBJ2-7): DSGVTQTPKHLITATGQRVTLRCSPRSGDLSVYWYQQSLDQGLQFLIQYYNGEERAKGNILERFSAQQFPDLHSELNLSSLELGDSALYFCASSVGSGITYEQYFGPGTRLTVT.

CDR3 amino acids: CASSLGTGNEKLFF. As DNA, the CDR3 is TGTGCCAGCAGTTTGGGGACAGGGAATGAAAAACTGTTTTTT. The V call is TRBV27, the J call TRBJ1-4, with TRBD1 identical over 9 bases. V was pared by 3 bases and J by 5 bases, with 1 base of the junction left unmatched. Germline V lookup: CDR1 MNHEY, CDR2 SMNVEV (reference sequence). The CDR3 covers 14 residues.

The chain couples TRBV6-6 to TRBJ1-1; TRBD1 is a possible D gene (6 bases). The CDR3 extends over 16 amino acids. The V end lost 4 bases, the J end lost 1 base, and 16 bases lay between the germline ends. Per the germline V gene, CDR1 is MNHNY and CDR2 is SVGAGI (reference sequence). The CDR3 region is CASSSTPGQTNTEAFF. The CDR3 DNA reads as TGTGCCAGCAGTTCCACGCCTGGACAGACGAACACTGAAGCTTTCTTT.

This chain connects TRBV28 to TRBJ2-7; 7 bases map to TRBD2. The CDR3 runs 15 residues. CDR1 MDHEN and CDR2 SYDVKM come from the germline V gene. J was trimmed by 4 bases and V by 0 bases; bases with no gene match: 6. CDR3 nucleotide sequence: TGTGCCAGCAGTTTATGGGCGGGGAGGGCGTACGAGCAGTACTTC. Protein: CASSLWAGRAYEQYF.

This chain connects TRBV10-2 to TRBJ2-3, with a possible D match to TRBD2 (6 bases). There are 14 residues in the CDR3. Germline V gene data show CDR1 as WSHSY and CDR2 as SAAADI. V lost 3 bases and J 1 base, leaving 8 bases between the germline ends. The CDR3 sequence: CASSEGGGTDTQYF. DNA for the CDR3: TGCGCCAGCAGTGAAGGCGGGGGCACAGATACGCAGTATTTT.

The CDR3 spells CASSIEQHDTGELFF. In DNA form, the CDR3 reads TGTGCCAGTAGTATTGAACAACACGACACCGGGGAGCTGTTTTTT. The rearrangement links TRBV19 to TRBJ2-2; no firm D call. Germline V CDR1 and CDR2: LNHDA, SQIVND (reference sequence). This CDR3 is 15 amino acids long. The ends were cut back, 3 bases at V and 3 bases at J, with 11 bases in the middle.

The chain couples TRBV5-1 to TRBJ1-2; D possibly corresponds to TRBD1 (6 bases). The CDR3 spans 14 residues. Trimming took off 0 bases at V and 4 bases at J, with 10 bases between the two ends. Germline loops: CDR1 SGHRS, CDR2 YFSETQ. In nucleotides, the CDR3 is TGCGCCAGCAGCTTGGAGGGGGTATTCTATGGCTACACCTTC. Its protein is CASSLEGVFYGYTF.

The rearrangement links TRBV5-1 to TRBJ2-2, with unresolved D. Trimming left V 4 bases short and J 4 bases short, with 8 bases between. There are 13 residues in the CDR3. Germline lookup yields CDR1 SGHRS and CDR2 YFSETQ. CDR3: CASSRDGTGELFF. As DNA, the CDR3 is TGCGCCAGCAGCAGGGATGGCACCGGGGAGCTGTTTTTT.

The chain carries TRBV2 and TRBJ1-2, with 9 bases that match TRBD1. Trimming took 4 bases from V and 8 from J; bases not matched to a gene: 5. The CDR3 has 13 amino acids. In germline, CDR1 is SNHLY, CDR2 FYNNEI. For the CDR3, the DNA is TGTGCCAGCAGTGTTGACAGGGGGAAGGGCTACACCTTC. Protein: CASSVDRGKGYTF.

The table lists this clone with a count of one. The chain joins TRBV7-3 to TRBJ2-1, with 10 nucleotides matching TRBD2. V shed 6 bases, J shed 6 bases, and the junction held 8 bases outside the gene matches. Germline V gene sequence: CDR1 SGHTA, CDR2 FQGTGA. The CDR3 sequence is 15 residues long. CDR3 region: CASSLGGLAFNEQFF. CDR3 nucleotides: TGTGCCAGCAGTCTAGGGGGACTAGCGTTCAATGAGCAGTTCTTC.

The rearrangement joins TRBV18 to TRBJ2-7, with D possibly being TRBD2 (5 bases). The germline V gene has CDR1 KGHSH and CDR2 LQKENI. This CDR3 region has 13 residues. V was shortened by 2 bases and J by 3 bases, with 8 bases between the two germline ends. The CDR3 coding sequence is TGTGCCAGCTCACCAATCAGCGGCTACGAGCAGTACTTC. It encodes CASSPISGYEQYF.

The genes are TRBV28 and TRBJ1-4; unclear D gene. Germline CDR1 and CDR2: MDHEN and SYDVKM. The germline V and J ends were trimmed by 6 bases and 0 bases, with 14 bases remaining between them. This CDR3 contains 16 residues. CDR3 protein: CASSPIDGATNEKLFF. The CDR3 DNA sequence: TGTGCCAGCAGCCCTATAGACGGAGCAACTAATGAAAAACTGTTTTTT.

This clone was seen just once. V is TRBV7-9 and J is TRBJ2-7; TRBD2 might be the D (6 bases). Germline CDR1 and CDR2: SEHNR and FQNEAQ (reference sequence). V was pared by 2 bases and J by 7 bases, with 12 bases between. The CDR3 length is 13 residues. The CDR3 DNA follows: TGTGCCAGCAGCTTATCGCGGGGTCGTGAGCAGTACTTC. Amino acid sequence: CASSLSRGREQYF.